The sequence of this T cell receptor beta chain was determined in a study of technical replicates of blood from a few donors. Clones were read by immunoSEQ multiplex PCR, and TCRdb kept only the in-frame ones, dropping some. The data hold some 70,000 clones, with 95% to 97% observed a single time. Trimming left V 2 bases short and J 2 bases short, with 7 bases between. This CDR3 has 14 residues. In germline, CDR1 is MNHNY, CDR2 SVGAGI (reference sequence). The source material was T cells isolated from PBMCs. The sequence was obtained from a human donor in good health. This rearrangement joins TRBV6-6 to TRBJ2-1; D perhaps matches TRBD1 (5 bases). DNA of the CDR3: TGTGCCAGCAGTTACGGGGCTGCCTACAATGAGCAGTTCTTC. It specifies CASSYGAAYNEQFF.